This T cell receptor beta chain was found in a study of blood T cells in healthy people across ages. From germline, CDR1 is LGHNA and CDR2 YSLEER. The CDR3 runs 13 residues. Sample-barcoded 5' priming and a J-beta primer mix drove a second PCR of 7 to 11 cycles. MiXCR, run by TCRdb on the 5' RACE reads, gives a single entry per CDR3 protein. Among about 1.8 million distinct CDR3 sequences, approximately 50% were seen once, and the ten largest hold roughly 2%. This clonotype came up once. The junction differs from germline at one of its ends, possibly a read error. The TCR sequence derives from a woman between 40 and 55 years old in good health. The J gene is TRBJ2-3, the V gene TRBV4-3, with D possibly being TRBD2 (5 bases). Sequencing used blood. The CDR3 sequence: CASSYTRGDTKYF. The CDR3 DNA follows: TGCGCCAGCAGCTACACTAGAGGAGATACGAAGTATTTT.